The 7 T cell receptor beta chains in this list originate from one sample, sequenced in a study of patients and donors after allogeneic stem cell transplantation. Via MiXCR, TCRdb re-called the RT-PCR reads, giving one row per CDR3 protein. The sample contains about 160,000 distinct CDR3 sequences, 30% of which appear only once. Sample: blood, either unsorted or a sorted T cell fraction (not recorded which). These receptors all come from a human donor who was either an allogeneic HSCT recipient or a stem cell or donor lymphocyte infusion donor (not recorded which). It is not recorded whose cells these are; they may come from a transplant donor.

The chain recombines TRBV5-1 with TRBJ1-3; D gene uncertain. This CDR3 has 14 residues. Germline loops: CDR1 SGHRS, CDR2 YFSETQ. The V end lost 0 bases, the J end lost 7 bases, and 11 bases lay between the germline ends. Here the CDR3 reads CASSLGVEGNTIYF. The CDR3 coding sequence is TGCGCCAGCAGCTTGGGGGTTGAAGGGAACACCATATATTTT.

This clonotype has just a few counts. This chain connects TRBV5-1 to TRBJ2-3; no definite D call. CDR1 SGHRS and CDR2 YFSETQ come from the germline V gene. The CDR3 length is 14 residues. V was trimmed by 0 bases and J by 1 base, leaving 6 bases between them. The CDR3 reads CASSLAFGTDTQYF. The CDR3 nucleotides are TGCGCCAGCAGCTTGGCGTTTGGCACAGATACGCAGTATTTT.

This clonotype was counted only a few times. The chain uses TRBV10-3 and TRBJ2-1; 14 nucleotides agree with TRBD2. After removal of 4 bases from V and 8 bases from J, the junction contained 1 base not matched to a gene. Germline V CDR1 and CDR2: ENHRY, SYGVKD. The CDR3 has 14 residues. CDR3: CAISGLAGGYEQFF. The CDR3 DNA reads TGTGCCATCAGTGGACTAGCGGGAGGGTATGAGCAGTTCTTC.

This clonotype was detected a few times. This chain uses TRBV12-5 with TRBJ2-3; tentatively, D is TRBD2 (5 bases). The germline V gene encodes CDR1 LGHNT and CDR2 FRNRAP. Trimming left V 0 bases short and J 0 bases short, with 19 bases between. This CDR3 spans 19 amino acids. Here the CDR3 reads CASGLVLGSEAASTDTQYF. The CDR3 region has the DNA TGTGCTAGTGGTTTGGTACTCGGGTCAGAAGCGGCTAGCACAGATACGCAGTATTTT. The full variable domain, with the rest looked up from reference TRBV12-5 and TRBJ2-3, is DARVTQTPRHKVTEMGQEVTMRCQPILGHNTVFWYRQTMMQGLELLAYFRNRAPLDDSGMPKDRFSAEMPDATLATLKIQPSEPRDSAVYFCASGLVLGSEAASTDTQYFGPGTRLTVL.

This clonotype has only a few counts. J is TRBJ1-2 and V is TRBV5-6; D gene uncertain. Per the germline V gene, CDR1 is SGHDT and CDR2 is YYEEEE. V lost 1 base and J lost 2, with 12 bases in between. This CDR3 is built from 15 residues. The chain's CDR3 is CASSLFSETNYGYTF. In nucleotides, the CDR3 is TGTGCCAGCAGCTTGTTTTCAGAAACGAACTATGGCTACACCTTC. The full variable domain, rest sourced from reference TRBV5-6 and TRBJ1-2, is DAGVTQSPTHLIKTRGQQVTLRCSPKSGHDTVSWYQQALGQGPQFIFQYYEEEERQRGNFPDRFSGHQFPNYSSELNVNALLLGDSALYLCASSLFSETNYGYTFGSGTRLTVV.

This clonotype was counted between two and nine times. The V gene is TRBV28, the J gene TRBJ2-3; D gene uncertain. There are 12 residues in the CDR3. CDR1 and CDR2 (germline): MDHEN, SYDVKM. V lost 2 bases and J lost 5, with 5 bases in between. The DNA for the CDR3 is TGTGCCAGCAGTTTAGTCGGAGATACGCAGTATTTT. This translates into CASSLVGDTQYF.

This clonotype was detected ten times or more. CDR3 coding DNA: TGTGCCAGCAGTTATCGGTCCCATAGCAATCAGCCCCAGCATTTT. It encodes CASSYRSHSNQPQHF. This rearrangement joins TRBV12-3 or TRBV12-4 to TRBJ1-5; D not resolved. This CDR3 is built from 15 residues. V was clipped by 4 bases and J by 0 bases, with 10 bases between them.